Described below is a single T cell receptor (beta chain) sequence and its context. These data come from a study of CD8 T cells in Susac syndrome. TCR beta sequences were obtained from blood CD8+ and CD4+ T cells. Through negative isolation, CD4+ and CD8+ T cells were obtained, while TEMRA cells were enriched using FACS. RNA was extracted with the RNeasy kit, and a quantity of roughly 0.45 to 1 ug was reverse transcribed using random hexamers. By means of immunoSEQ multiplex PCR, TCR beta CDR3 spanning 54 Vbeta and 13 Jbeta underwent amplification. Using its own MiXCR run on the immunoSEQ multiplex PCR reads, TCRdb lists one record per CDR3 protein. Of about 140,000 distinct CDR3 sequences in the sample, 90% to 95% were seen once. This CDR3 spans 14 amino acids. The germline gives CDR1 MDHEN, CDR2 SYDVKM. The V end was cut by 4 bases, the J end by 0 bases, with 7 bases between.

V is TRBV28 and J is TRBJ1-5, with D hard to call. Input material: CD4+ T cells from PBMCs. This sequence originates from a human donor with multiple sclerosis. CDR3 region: CASSSSHSNQPQHF. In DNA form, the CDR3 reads TGTGCCAGCAGTTCGAGCCATAGCAATCAGCCCCAGCATTTT.